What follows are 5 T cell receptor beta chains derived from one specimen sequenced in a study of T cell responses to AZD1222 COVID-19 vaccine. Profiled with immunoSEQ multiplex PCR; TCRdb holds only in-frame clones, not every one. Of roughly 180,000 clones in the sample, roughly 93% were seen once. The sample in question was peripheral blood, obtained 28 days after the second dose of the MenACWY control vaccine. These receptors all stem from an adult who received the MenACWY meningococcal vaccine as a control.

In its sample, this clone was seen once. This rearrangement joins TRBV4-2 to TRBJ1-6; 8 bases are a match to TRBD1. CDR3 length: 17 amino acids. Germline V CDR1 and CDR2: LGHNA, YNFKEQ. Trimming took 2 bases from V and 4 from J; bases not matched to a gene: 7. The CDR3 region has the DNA TGTGCCAGCAGCCAATCGGGCAGGGGGCCTTATAATTCACCCCTCCACTTT. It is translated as CASSQSGRGPYNSPLHF.

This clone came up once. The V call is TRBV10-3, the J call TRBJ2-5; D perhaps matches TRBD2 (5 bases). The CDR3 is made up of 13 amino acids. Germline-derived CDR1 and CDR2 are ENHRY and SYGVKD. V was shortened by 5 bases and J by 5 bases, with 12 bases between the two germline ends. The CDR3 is CAISTRGAETQYF. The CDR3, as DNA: TGTGCCATCAGTACCCGGGGAGCGGAGACCCAGTACTTC.

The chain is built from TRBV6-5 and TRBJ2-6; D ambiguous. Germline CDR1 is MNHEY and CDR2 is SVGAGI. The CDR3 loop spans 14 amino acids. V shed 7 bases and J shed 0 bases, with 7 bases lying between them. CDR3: CASTLSSGANVLTF. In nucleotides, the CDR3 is TGTGCCAGCACCCTGAGCTCTGGGGCCAACGTCCTGACTTTC.

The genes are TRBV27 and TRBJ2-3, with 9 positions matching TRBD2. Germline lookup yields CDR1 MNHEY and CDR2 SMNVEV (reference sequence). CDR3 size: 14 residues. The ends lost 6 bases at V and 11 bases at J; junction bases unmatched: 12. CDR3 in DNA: TGTGCCAGCAGAGCAAGCGGGGGGCCCCGGGGGCAGTATTTT. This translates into CASRASGGPRGQYF.

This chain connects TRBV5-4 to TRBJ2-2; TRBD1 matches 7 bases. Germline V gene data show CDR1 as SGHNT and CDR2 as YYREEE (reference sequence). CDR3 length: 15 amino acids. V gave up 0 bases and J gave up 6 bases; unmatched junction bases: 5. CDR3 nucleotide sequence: TGTGCCAGCAGCTTGGGACAGGGTCGAGCCGGGGAGCTGTTTTTT. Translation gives CASSLGQGRAGELFF.